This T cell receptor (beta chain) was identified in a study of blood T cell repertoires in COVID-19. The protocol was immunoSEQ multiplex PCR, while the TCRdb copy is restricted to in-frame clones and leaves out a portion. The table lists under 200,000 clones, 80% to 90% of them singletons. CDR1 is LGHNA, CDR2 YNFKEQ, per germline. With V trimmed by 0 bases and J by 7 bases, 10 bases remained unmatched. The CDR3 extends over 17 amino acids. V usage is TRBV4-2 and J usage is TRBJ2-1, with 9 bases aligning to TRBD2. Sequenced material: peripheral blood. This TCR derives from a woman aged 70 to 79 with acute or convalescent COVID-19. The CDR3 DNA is TGTGCCAGCAGCCAAGATCCCGCGGGGGGGCTTTTGAATGAGCAGTTCTTC. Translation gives CASSQDPAGGLLNEQFF.